The 18 T cell receptor beta chains reported below all come from one sample, sequenced in a study of blood T cell repertoires in COVID-19. TCRdb's table, derived via immunoSEQ multiplex PCR, lists solely in-frame clones and lacks some. The sample contains 200,000 to 250,000 clones, approximately 90% of which appear only once. Sequenced: peripheral blood. These receptors all come from a man aged 50-60 years with acute or convalescent COVID-19.

The rearrangement uses TRBV12-5 and TRBJ1-5; TRBD1 might be the D (6 bases). Germline CDR1 is LGHNT and CDR2 is FRNRAP. This CDR3 contains 13 residues. Trimming took 10 bases from V and 3 from J, leaving 13 bases between them. The CDR3 sequence is CATSTGLNQPQHF. As DNA, the CDR3 is TGTGCTACTAGTACAGGGCTCAATCAGCCCCAGCATTTT.

The chain links TRBV29-1 to TRBJ1-5; 9 bases line up with TRBD1. From germline, CDR1 is SQVTM and CDR2 ANQGSEA. The CDR3 has 14 amino acids. With V trimmed by 7 bases and J by 2 bases, 6 bases remained unmatched. The CDR3: CSAKQGAGNQPQHF. CDR3 nucleotide sequence: TGCAGCGCCAAACAGGGGGCAGGCAATCAGCCCCAGCATTTT.

The V gene is TRBV6-5, the J gene TRBJ1-6; D is uncertain. V lost 6 bases to trimming and J lost 8 bases, with 14 bases between them. The CDR3 has 14 amino acids. CDR1 is MNHEY and CDR2 is SVGAGI in the germline V gene. The CDR3 region has the DNA TGTGCCAGCAGGCAGTGGAACCGGGATTCACCCCTCCACTTT. Its protein product is CASRQWNRDSPLHF.

In regard to this clone: At one end the junction does not follow the germline gene, possibly because of a read error. The V gene is TRBV11-2, the J gene TRBJ2-1; the D is unclear. Germline CDR1 is SGHAT and CDR2 is FQNNGV. CDR3 length equals 11 residues. The CDR3 here is CASSLGHGTVF. The CDR3 nucleotides are TGTGCCAGCAGCTTAGGTCATGGTACGGTCTTC.

This clone was observed a few times. V gene TRBV10-1 combines with J gene TRBJ1-1; TRBD1 might be the D (5 bases). The length of the CDR3 is 14 residues. Germline V CDR1 and CDR2: WNHNN, SYGVQD (reference sequence). V was cut by 4 bases and J by 2 bases, with 11 bases left in between. The DNA of the CDR3 is TGCGCCAGCAGTGCCTCGGACACAAACACTGAAGCTTTCTTT. Translated: CASSASDTNTEAFF.

The rearrangement links TRBV6-5 to TRBJ2-2; the match to TRBD2 covers 10 bases. The CDR3 runs 16 residues. The ends lost 3 bases at V and 7 bases at J; junction bases unmatched: 8. The germline V gene has CDR1 MNHEY and CDR2 SVGAGI. CDR3 coding DNA: TGTGCCAGCAGTTATAGGGCTAGCGGGGGTATCGGGGAGCTGTTTTTT. Its protein is CASSYRASGGIGELFF.

This clone was seen once. The chain is built from TRBV2 and TRBJ1-1, with D maybe TRBD1 (6 bases). Germline CDR1 reads SNHLY; CDR2 reads FYNNEI. Trimming shortened V by 5 bases and J by 3 bases, and 10 bases separated the two germline ends. The CDR3 spans 13 residues. CDR3 in DNA: TGTGCCAGCAGTAACAGGGCTTACACTGAAGCTTTCTTT. It yields the protein CASSNRAYTEAFF.

The chain joins TRBV4-2 to TRBJ1-4; D gene ambiguous. CDR3 length equals 11 residues. Germline V gene lookup returns CDR1 LGHNA and CDR2 YNFKEQ. Trimming removed 5 bases at V and 8 bases at J, with 6 bases between. DNA for the CDR3: TGTGCCAGCAGCTTAGAGGAAAAACTGTTTTTT. Protein product: CASSLEEKLFF.

The chain combines TRBV2 with TRBJ1-5, with D unresolved. The V end lost 0 bases, the J end lost 3 bases, and 6 bases lay between the germline ends. This CDR3 has 14 residues. Germline CDR1 SNHLY, CDR2 FYNNEI. CDR3 coding DNA: TGTGCCAGCAGTGAAGCGAGGGCCAATCAGCCCCAGCATTTT. It specifies CASSEARANQPQHF.

A single count supports this clone. The rearrangement links TRBV20-1 to TRBJ2-1; D unclear. Germline V lookup: CDR1 DFQATT, CDR2 SNEGSKA (reference sequence). The CDR3 is 11 amino acids. Trimming removed 6 bases at V and 8 bases at J, with 11 bases between. In DNA form, the CDR3 reads TGCAGTGCCTCGCCGCGCGATGAGCAGTTCTTC. This translates into CSASPRDEQFF.

The chain recombines TRBV6-5 with TRBJ2-1; 7 bases match TRBD1. V was pared by 7 bases and J by 6 bases, with 12 bases of the junction left unmatched. The CDR3 has 15 residues. The germline gives CDR1 MNHEY, CDR2 SVGAGI. Here the CDR3 DNA reads TGTGCCAGCAATCTTAACAGGGGTCATTTCAATGAGCAGTTCTTC. This sequence encodes CASNLNRGHFNEQFF.

This clone was seen only a few times. This chain links TRBV5-1 with TRBJ2-3; 9 bases are a match to TRBD2. Germline CDR1 is SGHRS and CDR2 is YFSETQ. This CDR3 region has 16 residues. Unmatched junction bases numbered 3, after V lost 0 bases and J lost 1 base. This CDR3 is CASSLVSGGRTDTQYF. In nucleotides, the CDR3 is TGCGCCAGCAGCTTGGTTAGCGGGGGACGCACAGATACGCAGTATTTT.

The sample holds one count of this clone. The J gene is TRBJ1-6, the V gene TRBV4-1; 8 positions match TRBD1. Germline CDR1 MGHRA, CDR2 YSYEKL. Trimming removed 0 bases from V and 9 bases from J; junction bases left unmatched: 7. The CDR3 extends over 16 amino acids. Here the CDR3 reads CASSQDKDRVASPLHF. CDR3 sequence (DNA): TGCGCCAGCAGCCAAGACAAGGACAGGGTGGCTTCACCCCTCCACTTT.

The chain carries TRBV7-9 and TRBJ1-4; 8 nucleotides align to TRBD1. Germline CDR1 and CDR2: SEHNR and FQNEAQ (reference sequence). This CDR3 has 15 residues. The V segment lost 1 base and the J segment 5 bases; nucleotides outside the gene matches: 3. DNA of the CDR3: TGTGCCAGCAGCTTAGTGGACAGGGAGAATGAAAAACTGTTTTTT. This sequence encodes CASSLVDRENEKLFF.

V gene TRBV18 combines with J gene TRBJ2-5; 8 positions match TRBD1. The CDR3 consists of 15 residues. CDR1 and CDR2 (germline): KGHSH, LQKENI. J was trimmed by 1 base and V by 4 bases; bases with no gene match: 5. The CDR3 sequence is CASSLRGTGQETQYF. For the CDR3, the DNA is TGTGCCAGCTCACTTCGCGGGACAGGCCAAGAGACCCAGTACTTC.

The V gene is TRBV19, the J gene TRBJ1-2; D is unclear. The CDR3 sequence is 11 residues long. Trimming removed 7 bases from V and 8 bases from J, with 11 bases in between. Germline V gene lookup returns CDR1 LNHDA and CDR2 SQIVND (reference sequence). CDR3 loop: CASMGGGGYTF. The CDR3 bases are TGTGCCAGTATGGGAGGAGGGGGCTACACCTTC.

V usage is TRBV14 and J usage is TRBJ1-1; D call uncertain. The CDR3 spans 13 residues. Looked up from germline, CDR1 is SGHDN and CDR2 is FVKESK. Trimming took off 0 bases at V and 11 bases at J, with 13 bases between the two ends. CDR3 coding DNA: TGTGCCAGCAGCCAAGAGGTTGGTCTGCGGGCTTTCTTT. Translating it yields CASSQEVGLRAFF.

The chain has TRBV28 and TRBJ1-4; 9 nucleotides align to TRBD1. This CDR3 spans 15 amino acids. Germline loops: CDR1 MDHEN, CDR2 SYDVKM. With 6 bases clipped from V and 7 bases from J, the junction kept 9 bases outside the gene matches. CDR3 DNA sequence: TGTGCCAGCAGCGCCGGAACAGGGGGCACTGAAAAACTGTTTTTT. This translates into CASSAGTGGTEKLFF.